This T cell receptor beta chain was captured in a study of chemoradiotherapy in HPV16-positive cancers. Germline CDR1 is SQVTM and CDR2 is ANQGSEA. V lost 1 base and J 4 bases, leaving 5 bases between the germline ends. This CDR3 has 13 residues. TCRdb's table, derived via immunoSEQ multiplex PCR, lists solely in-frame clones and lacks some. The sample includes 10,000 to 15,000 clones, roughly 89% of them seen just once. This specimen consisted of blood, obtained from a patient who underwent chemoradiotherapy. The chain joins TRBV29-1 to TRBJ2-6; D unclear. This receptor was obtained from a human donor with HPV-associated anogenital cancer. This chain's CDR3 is CSVEGSGANVLTF. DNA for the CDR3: TGCAGCGTTGAAGGGTCCGGGGCCAACGTCCTGACTTTC.